This TCR beta chain was sequenced during a study of cytomegalovirus exposure and HLA in healthy donors (dated by TCRdb to the late 2010s). With respect to the entire study: According to an earlier analysis of 450 to 650 of the donors, about 179 million T cells yielded 90 million to 140 million unique TCR beta sequences and less than 300 Gb of sequence data. An early release that covered some 630 HLA-typed donors contained about 300 gigabases of sequencing data and tens of millions of unique TCR sequences. Among the approximately 400 genotyped donors, approximately 77% belonged to the genetic ancestry cluster associated with self-reported Caucasian donors. The study was designed to test whether signatures of past pathogen exposure could be identified by cataloging public T cell receptors. The study profiled the T cell repertoires of some 610 subjects by immunosequencing and related them to cytomegalovirus serostatus. In addition to the first cohort of 666 subjects, a separate validation cohort of 130 or so different subjects was used. To predict cytomegalovirus infection status, the study combined high-throughput TCR immunosequencing, statistical association of individual TCRs with disease status, and machine learning. To study patterns of TCR occurrence, a later analysis re-analyzed previously published TCR beta repertoires from 650 to 750 donors and added high-resolution HLA genotyping. Rather than using new phenotypic data, the later analysis identified candidate immune exposures from TCR beta sequences and from how often those sequences occurred across donors. An earlier analysis of 587 of the donors used high-throughput TCR beta sequencing to judge whether each TCR beta V gene segment behaved as functional or pseudogenic. Donor age, sex, ethnicity and CMV serostatus were compiled alongside the repertoire data. In a later genetic analysis, genome-wide SNP genotypes for about three fifths of the 666 donors were used, and that subset was treated as a discovery cohort. Every discovery cohort repertoire had been produced on one sequencing platform. Class I and class II HLA loci were covered by the typing at four-digit resolution. The number of typed donors differed by locus: roughly 629-640 for A, B, C, DRB1 and DQB1; approximately 530 for DQA1; approximately 600 for DPA1; and 400 to 480 for DPB1. Five DR-DQ haplotypes were treated as single units for association and clustering because of strong linkage in the cohort. On average, around 230,000 unique TCR beta nucleotide sequences were sequenced per donor among 300 to 500 genotyped donors of the cohort, with roughly 19% of those sequences being non-productive. Overall results and qualifications from the work: Because counts were too low, 15 or so rarely observed V segments, including chromosome 9 orphons, were excluded from the earlier analysis of 587 of the donors. In a later genetic analysis, a missense DCLRE1C variant was associated with V-gene and J-gene trimming of TCR beta chains, and the association was replicated in an independent cohort. According to the authors, the approach could potentially be generalized to other disease states and immunological phenotypes. Cytomegalovirus status was reported to be diagnosed by the classifier with high specificity and sensitivity in both the original and validation cohorts. Linkage disequilibrium might explain the correlated functional status among segregating V segments, but an unknown experimental factor could not be excluded. CMV serostatus was the only immune exposure information available for the cohort. Only TCR beta chains were sequenced in this cohort, and the absence of alpha or paired-chain data limited detectable features. The sequencing pipeline was judged likely to have produced a cluster of highly shared sequence variants as a technical artifact. A later analysis associated 15,000 to 20,000 TCR beta sequences with specific HLA alleles at a false discovery rate of 0.05. In an earlier analysis of roughly 560 of the donors, most TCR beta V segments were observed in productive rearrangements about 87% or about 30% of the time, broadly matching IMGT annotations. Compared with the roughly 700-donor mean, donors in an Asian-associated ancestry cluster had fewer N-insertions in productive TCRs, according to a later genetic analysis. Strong co-occurrence of HLA alleles, especially DR and DQ, made assigning TCR associations to individual alleles difficult. In a later analysis, several top co-occurrence clusters were reported to appear linked to parvovirus B19, influenza, CMV and Epstein-Barr virus. Because HLA typing was missing for some donors at each locus, association tests included only the typed subset. A further reported finding was that TCR beta sequences accurately predicted the HLA-A and HLA-B alleles for most subjects in the first cohort. In a later analysis, the rate of TCR association differed among HLA loci, with DRB1 alleles having the most associated TCRs and HLA-C alleles having the fewest. In a later analysis, HLA-associated TCR beta chains showed more clonal expansion and lower generation probabilities than non-associated chains that were equally common. The study listed 150 to 200 TCR beta chains as associated with cytomegalovirus. Roughly uniform sequencing depth across donors was assumed in presence/absence analyses, although this assumption may not hold. A later analysis found that most CMV-associated TCR beta chains appeared HLA-restricted, with HLA associations seemingly driven largely by CMV exposure. Some IMGT-functional V segments, including TRBV6-2 and TRBV6-3, could not be told apart with the 87-base-pair reads, so those segments were excluded. While some public TCRs were present in many individuals, most TCR sequences turned up only very rarely across donors. In vitro tests confirmed that a few of the cytomegalovirus-associated TCR beta chains recognize cytomegalovirus antigens.

The cohort comprised 550 to 700 healthy bone marrow donors. At the time of sampling, every cohort member was nominally healthy, though immune exposures that went unrecorded were likely present. The donor tested CMV seronegative and was one of the 352 seronegative cohort members. Each donor provided a peripheral blood sample, and peripheral blood mononuclear cells were used for TCR beta sequencing. The Qiagen DNeasy Blood Extraction Kit was used to extract genomic DNA from the blood cell samples. The library was generated by the immunoSEQ multiplex PCR assay. The multiplex PCR relied on a mix of 60 forward primers for TCR Vbeta segments and 13 reverse primers for TCR Jbeta segments. The CDR3 region of rearranged TCR beta genes was amplified from genomic DNA with a multiplex PCR assay. On the Illumina HiSeq System, the amplified TCR beta libraries were sequenced as 87-base-pair reads. The authors' analysis ran thus. Across the 670 or so repertoires, a later analysis counted 78 million or so unique TCR beta chains, 9 million to 14 million of which were shared by at least two donors. Raw reads were error-corrected and collapsed into unique sequences by a nearest-neighbor algorithm in which closely related sequences were merged to remove PCR and sequencing errors. V, D and J gene segments were assigned by aligning CDR3 sequences to IMGT reference sequences. For a sequence to be retained, a match of at least six nucleotides to both a V gene segment and a J gene segment was required. Rearrangements were classified as productive when the CDR3 lacked stop codons and remained in frame with V and J, and all other rearrangements were classified as non-productive. CDR3 was defined by IMGT convention, running from the second conserved V-encoded cysteine to the conserved J-encoded phenylalanine. The earlier analysis of about 590 of the donors excluded sequences that lacked an unambiguous match to a single V gene segment. An earlier analysis of 587 of the donors called V segments functional above 56.7% productive rearrangements and segregating when the between-donor standard deviation exceeded 5%. A statistical classification framework was developed to diagnose cytomegalovirus status using the catalog of TCR beta chain sequences. In a later analysis, V and J genes were assigned by comparing TCR nucleotide sequences against IMGT/GENE-DB human TR gene sequences. Using the TCRdist pipeline, a later analysis assigned CDR3 sequences along with most-parsimonious VDJ recombination scenarios. In a later analysis, each TCR beta chain was defined by its CDR3 amino acid sequence together with its V-gene family, and reads without a unique V-gene family were excluded. In a later analysis, 450 to 600 highly shared, low-generation-probability nucleotide sequences were removed to address suspected cross-contamination and a sequencing artifact. For each public chain, a later analysis derived a clonal expansion index from normalized ranks of inferred template counts within each repertoire. A later analysis computed generation probabilities with a VDJ recombination model fitted to out-of-frame rearrangements, and checked the results against IGoR. Hypergeometric tests were used in a later analysis to score TCR-TCR, TCR-HLA and TCR-CMV co-occurrence, with a repertoire-size bias correction applied to the TCR pairs. A later analysis estimated false discovery rates by permuting HLA or CMV assignments 20 times. In a later analysis, co-occurring TCRs were grouped using DBSCAN, and TCRdist sequence similarity was added for clustering within HLA-allele-positive subsets. Repertoires with fewer than 30,000 or more than 120,000 public chains, plus five repertoires with anomalous nucleotide sharing, were excluded from co-occurrence clustering. TCRdb stores this immuneACCESS table with in-frame sequences only. Part of the clones is absent; in the studies checked, under half of the shortfall reflects unresolved V genes, and no reason is known for the rest. Clone size and the V and J calls come from that table; the DNA yielded D and trimming. For this sample there are approximately 270,000 clones; roughly 80% appear just once. The top ten clones comprise approximately 0.3% of the sample.

Unmatched junction bases come to 6, with V trimmed by 7 bases and J by 1 base. The CDR3 measures 15 amino acids from cysteine to phenylalanine. Kept here is only the CDR3 DNA, which spans 45 bases and is read in frame from base 1. CDR1 and CDR2, per the germline V gene, are MDHEN and SYDVKM. Details on this clone: The antigen this receptor binds is unknown. No much larger clonotype is one base removed from it; base qualities were not supplied.

The TCR originated in a girl aged 2-10 years in good health and CMV-seronegative. The chain is encoded by TRBV28 joined to TRBJ2-1; a stretch of 8 junction bases matches TRBD2. Sequences were obtained from PBMCs. The CDR3 reads as follows: CASNRGLGSYNEQFF. The DNA is TGTGCCAGCAATAGGGGACTAGGGTCCTACAATGAGCAGTTCTTC.